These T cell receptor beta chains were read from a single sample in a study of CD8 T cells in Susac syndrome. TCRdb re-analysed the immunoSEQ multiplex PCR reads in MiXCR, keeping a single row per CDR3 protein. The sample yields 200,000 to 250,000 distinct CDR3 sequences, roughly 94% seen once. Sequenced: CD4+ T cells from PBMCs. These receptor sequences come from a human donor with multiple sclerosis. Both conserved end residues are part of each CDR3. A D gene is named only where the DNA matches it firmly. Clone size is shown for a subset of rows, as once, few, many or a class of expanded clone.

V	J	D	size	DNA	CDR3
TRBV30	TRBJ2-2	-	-	TGTGCCTGGAGGGGACAAGCGAACACCGGGGAGCTGTTTTTT	CAWRGQANTGELFF
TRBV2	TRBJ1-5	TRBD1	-	TGTGCCAGCAGCCGGACAGGGGGCGGGCAGCCCCAGCATTTT	CASSRTGGGQPQHF
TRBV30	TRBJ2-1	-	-	TGTGCCTGGACCCCGGGCGTCTCCTACAATGAGCAGTTCTTC	CAWTPGVSYNEQFF
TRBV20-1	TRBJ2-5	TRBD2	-	TGCAGTGCCCCCCGAACTAGCGGGGGGTTAACAGAGACCCAGTACTTC	CSAPRTSGGLTETQYF
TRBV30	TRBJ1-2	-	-	TGTGCCTGGAGGGGATTTCATGGCTACACCTTC	CAWRGFHGYTF
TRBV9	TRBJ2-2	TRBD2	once	TGTGCCAGCACATATGCTAGCGGGGCGTCCCTGAACACCGGGGAGCTGTTTTTT	CASTYASGASLNTGELFF
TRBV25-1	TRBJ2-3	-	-	TGTGCCAGCAGAAGCTCCGGCGGCAGCACAGATACGCAGTATTTT	CASRSSGGSTDTQYF
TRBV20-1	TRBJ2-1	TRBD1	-	TGCAGTGCTGGCCCGGGACAGGTAAATGAGCAGTTCTTC	CSAGPGQVNEQFF
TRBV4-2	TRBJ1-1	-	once	TGTGCCAGCAGCCAAGAACAGCTTCATGTTGTGAACACTGAAGCTTTCTTT	CASSQEQLHVVNTEAFF
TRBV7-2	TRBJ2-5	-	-	TGTGCCAGCAGCTTAGTGTCGGGAACCCAGTACTTC	CASSLVSGTQYF
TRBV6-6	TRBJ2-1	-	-	TGTGCCAGCAAGAGGGATGAGCAGTTCTTC	CASKRDEQFF
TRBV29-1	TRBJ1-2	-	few	TGCAGCGTTGTGGGGGGCGGCTATGGCTACACCTTC	CSVVGGGYGYTF
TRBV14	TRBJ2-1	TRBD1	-	TGTGCCAGCAGCCATCCGGGACAGGCTAGGCGCGTTTTGCATGAGCAGTTCTTC	CASSHPGQARRVLHEQFF
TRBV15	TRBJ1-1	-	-	TGTGCCACCAGCAGAGATAAGTCTGAAGCTTTCTTT	CATSRDKSEAFF
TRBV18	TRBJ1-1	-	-	TGTGCCAGCTCACTCTTATCTCGGGGGGCTAACACTGAAGCTTTCTTT	CASSLLSRGANTEAFF
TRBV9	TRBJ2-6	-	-	TGTGCCAGCAGCCCCCGGACAGCCAACTCTGGGGCCAACGTCCTGACTTTC	CASSPRTANSGANVLTF
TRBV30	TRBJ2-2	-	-	TGTGCCTGGAAGATCTCCACCGGGGAGCTGTTTTTT	CAWKISTGELFF
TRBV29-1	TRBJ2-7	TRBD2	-	TGCAGCGTTGCAGGGCTAGCGGGGGACTACGAGCAGTACTTC	CSVAGLAGDYEQYF
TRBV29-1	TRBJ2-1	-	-	TGCAGCGTCCTGGGGAGAGGGGCTAGCTGGGGCAATGAGCAGTTCTTC	CSVLGRGASWGNEQFF
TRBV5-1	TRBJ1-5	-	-	TGCGCCAGCAGCTTGGAAGGCAGGGGCAATCAGCCCCAGCATTTT	CASSLEGRGNQPQHF
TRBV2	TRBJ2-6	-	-	TGTGCCAGCAGTGTCAGGGATGGGGCCAACGTCCTGACTTTC	CASSVRDGANVLTF
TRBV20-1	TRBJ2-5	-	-	TGCAGTGCTGCTTTCGAGAGCCAAGAGACCCAGTACTTC	CSAAFESQETQYF
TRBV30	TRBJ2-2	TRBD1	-	TGTGCCTGGAGTCCGGGACAGGGGAACACCGGGGAGCTGTTTTTT	CAWSPGQGNTGELFF
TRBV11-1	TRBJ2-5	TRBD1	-	TGTGCCAGCAGCTCCCACAGGGGCGAGACCCAGTACTTC	CASSSHRGETQYF
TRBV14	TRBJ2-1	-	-	TGTGCCAGCAGCCAGGGACACTCTACCTACAATGAGCAGTTCTTC	CASSQGHSTYNEQFF
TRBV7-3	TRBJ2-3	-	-	TGTGCCAGCAGCTTAAAGGTGGGGCTCGGTAATACGCAGTATTTT	CASSLKVGLGNTQYF